What follows describes a single TCR beta chain. These data belong to a study of blood T cell repertoires in COVID-19. Study in general: Material from acute and convalescent COVID-19 was sourced from the United States, Italy and Spain. In each case, the material was cDNA or gDNA derived from T cells, B-cell-depleted T cells, or PBMCs.

Libraries were prepared by immunoSEQ multiplex PCR; TCRdb keeps only in-frame clonotypes and omits some of them. The data contain some 330,000 clones, nearly 90% of them singletons. Followed over time, Seattle patients had been enrolled while infection was active. Germline CDR1 SNHLY, CDR2 FYNNEI. J lost 1 base, V lost 6 bases, and 5 bases had no gene match. The CDR3 totals 14 residues. The chain recombines TRBV2 with TRBJ1-1; 7 positions agree with TRBD1. Sequenced input: peripheral blood. The sequence was collected from a woman aged 25 to 39 with COVID-19, enrolled during active disease. This CDR3 is CASRSGTANTEAFF. DNA of the CDR3: TGTGCCAGCAGATCCGGGACAGCGAACACTGAAGCTTTCTTT.